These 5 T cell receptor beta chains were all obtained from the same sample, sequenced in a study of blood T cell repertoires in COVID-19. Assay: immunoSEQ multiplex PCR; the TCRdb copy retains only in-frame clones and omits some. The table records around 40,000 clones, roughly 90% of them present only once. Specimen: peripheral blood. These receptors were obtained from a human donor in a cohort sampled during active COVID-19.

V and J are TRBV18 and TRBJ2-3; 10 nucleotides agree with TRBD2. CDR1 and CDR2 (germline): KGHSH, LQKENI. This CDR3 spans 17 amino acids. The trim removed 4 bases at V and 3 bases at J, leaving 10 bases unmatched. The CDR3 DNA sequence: TGTGCCAGCTCACTTACCACGCTAGCGGGAGAGACAGATACGCAGTATTTT. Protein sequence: CASSLTTLAGETDTQYF. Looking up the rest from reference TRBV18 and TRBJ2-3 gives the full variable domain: NAGVMQNPRHLVRRRGQEARLRCSPMKGHSHVYWYRQLPEEGLKFMVYLQKENIIDESGMPKERFSAEFPKEGPSILRIQQVVRGDSAAYFCASSLTTLAGETDTQYFGPGTRLTVL.

The DNA of the CDR3 is TGTGCCAGCAGTTACGGTAGCGGGAGGGCCTATACGCAGTATTTT. Amino acid sequence: CASSYGSGRAYTQYF. The rearrangement joins TRBV6-2 or TRBV6-3 to TRBJ2-3, with 11 bases lining up with TRBD2. Germline assignment: CDR1 MNHEY and CDR2 SVGEGT. The CDR3 is 15 residues long. V was clipped by 2 bases and J by 7 bases; unmatched bases: 5.

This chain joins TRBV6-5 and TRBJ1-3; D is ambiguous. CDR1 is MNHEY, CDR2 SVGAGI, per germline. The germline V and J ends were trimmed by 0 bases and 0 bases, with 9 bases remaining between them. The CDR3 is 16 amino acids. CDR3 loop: CASSYSGTSSGNTIYF. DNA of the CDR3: TGTGCCAGCAGTTACTCTGGCACCTCCTCTGGAAACACCATATATTTT.

The CDR3 DNA reads as TGTGCCAGCAGCCACGACAGGGGCCGGGTCTACAATGAGCAGTTCTTC. Translation: CASSHDRGRVYNEQFF. The chain joins TRBV5-6 to TRBJ2-1, with 8 bases matching TRBD1. Germline values: CDR1 SGHDT, CDR2 YYEEEE. V gave up 4 bases and J gave up 3 bases; unmatched junction bases: 9. The CDR3 is 16 residues long.

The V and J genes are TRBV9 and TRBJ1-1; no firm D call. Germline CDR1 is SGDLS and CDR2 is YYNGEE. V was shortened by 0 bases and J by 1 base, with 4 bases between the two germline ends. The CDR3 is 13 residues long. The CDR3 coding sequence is TGTGCCAGCAGCGTAGGGGCGAACACTGAAGCTTTCTTT. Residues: CASSVGANTEAFF.